This entry lists 25 T cell receptor beta chains sequenced from one sample in a study of blood T cell repertoires in COVID-19 (dated by TCRdb to the early 2020s). The receptor library was made with the immunoSEQ multiplex PCR assay. TCRdb obtained this table from immuneACCESS and retained in-frame rearrangements with V and J assigned. These tables miss some clones; where compared with another copy, unresolved V genes account for less than half of the shortfall, and the remainder is unexplained. The sample table lists about 140,000 clones, just over 85% of them with a count of one. Together, the top ten hold 7% to 10% of the sample. The sequenced sample consisted of peripheral blood. These receptors all stem from a woman aged 60-70 years with acute or convalescent COVID-19.

This clone was seen just once. J is TRBJ2-5 and V is TRBV9, with 11 bases aligning to TRBD1. From germline, CDR1 is SGDLS and CDR2 YYNGEE. The CDR3 runs 15 residues. The junction had 4 bases not matched to a gene; V was cut back by 2 bases and J by 4 bases. The CDR3 nucleotides are TGTGCCAGCAGCGTTGCCGGGACAGGGGGAGAGACCCAGTACTTC. This encodes CASSVAGTGGETQYF.

The chain carries TRBV6-4 and TRBJ1-3, with D maybe TRBD1 (5 bases). Deletions cut 0 bases from V and 4 bases from J, with 19 bases between. The CDR3 covers 18 residues. The germline V gene has CDR1 MRHNA and CDR2 SNTAGT. The CDR3 region is CASSDSGGVKIKGNTIYF. CDR3 DNA: TGTGCCAGCAGTGACTCGGGGGGGGTCAAAATTAAGGGAAACACCATATATTTT.

V is TRBV4-3 and J is TRBJ2-1, with TRBD2 as a possible D gene (5 bases). The CDR3 is made up of 15 amino acids. Germline V gene sequence: CDR1 LGHNA, CDR2 YSLEER. V lost 0 bases and J 6 bases, leaving 12 bases between the germline ends. The CDR3 here is CASSQDWLAPNEQFF. The CDR3 DNA follows: TGCGCCAGCAGCCAAGATTGGCTAGCCCCCAATGAGCAGTTCTTC.

The V gene is TRBV24-1, the J gene TRBJ1-5, with D possibly being TRBD1 (6 bases). The CDR3 contains 14 residues. V was shortened by 5 bases and J by 3 bases, with 10 bases between the two germline ends. Germline V lookup: CDR1 KGHDR, CDR2 SFDVKD. This CDR3 is CATSGDKVNQPQHF. CDR3 coding DNA: TGTGCCACCAGTGGGGACAAGGTCAATCAGCCCCAGCATTTT.

The CDR3 bases are TGTGCCAGCAGCGTAGCCCCCTCTGGGGGGGGCACAGATACGCAGTATTTT. Translation: CASSVAPSGGGTDTQYF. The chain joins TRBV9 to TRBJ2-3; 7 bases map to TRBD2. Per the germline V gene, CDR1 is SGDLS and CDR2 is YYNGEE. The CDR3 has 17 residues. V was pared by 0 bases and J by 1 base, with 8 bases of the junction left unmatched.

In this sample, this clone turned up a few times. This rearrangement joins TRBV11-2 to TRBJ2-5; no clear D. CDR3 length: 12 residues. Germline V gene data show CDR1 as SGHAT and CDR2 as FQNNGV. V shed 2 bases and J shed 5 bases, with 6 bases lying between them. DNA of the CDR3: TGTGCCAGCAGCTTATTGTCGGAGACCCAGTACTTC. Its translation: CASSLLSETQYF.

This clone was picked up a small number of times. The chain links TRBV19 to TRBJ2-2; 11 bases map to TRBD1. From germline, CDR1 is LNHDA and CDR2 SQIVND (reference sequence). CDR3 length: 16 amino acids. Losses at the gene ends were 11 bases for V and 6 bases for J; bases not matched to a gene: 14. The CDR3 protein is CAASTPGTGGSGELFF. Written as DNA, the CDR3 is TGTGCCGCCTCAACGCCCGGGACAGGGGGTTCCGGGGAGCTGTTTTTT.

The chain recombines TRBV6-1 with TRBJ1-3; no reliable D call. The CDR3 has 16 residues. Germline values: CDR1 MNHNS, CDR2 SASEGT. V lost 4 bases and J lost 4, with 17 bases in between. This CDR3 reads CASSVGSPWEGNTIYF. The CDR3 DNA sequence: TGTGCCAGCAGTGTAGGTTCGCCATGGGAGGGAAACACCATATATTTT.

This chain uses TRBV6-2 or TRBV6-3 with TRBJ2-3; 7 nucleotides line up with TRBD2. The CDR3 has 17 amino acids. Trimming at V came to 0 bases and at J to 5 bases, leaving 11 bases not matched to a gene. CDR1 is MNHEY, CDR2 SVGEGT, per germline. CDR3 region: CASSYSPRGYGGDTQYF. The CDR3 DNA reads TGTGCCAGCAGTTACTCCCCGCGGGGGTACGGGGGAGATACGCAGTATTTT.

The chain is built from TRBV14 and TRBJ2-3; 15 nucleotides agree with TRBD2. CDR3 length: 18 residues. CDR1 SGHDN and CDR2 FVKESK come from the germline V gene. J gave up 2 bases and V 3 bases, and 6 bases lay outside the gene matches. CDR3 protein: CASSQRTSGGGFTDTQYF. The CDR3 nucleotides are TGTGCCAGCAGCCAGCGGACTAGCGGGGGGGGATTCACAGATACGCAGTATTTT.

This sequence joins TRBV4-1 and TRBJ1-1; perhaps TRBD1 as D (5 bases). The CDR3 length is 14 residues. V dropped 0 bases and J dropped 5 bases, with 10 bases sitting between them. Germline CDR1 MGHRA, CDR2 YSYEKL. The CDR3 nucleotides read TGCGCCAGCAGCCAAGAGCGGGGCTGGACTGAAGCTTTCTTT. This codes for CASSQERGWTEAFF.

This rearrangement joins TRBV5-6 to TRBJ1-5; D is undetermined. The V end was cut by 4 bases, the J end by 6 bases, with 11 bases between. From germline, CDR1 is SGHDT and CDR2 YYEEEE. This CDR3 is built from 13 residues. The CDR3 region is CASSVGRSQPQHF. The CDR3 region has the DNA TGTGCCAGCAGCGTGGGCAGAAGTCAGCCCCAGCATTTT.

The chain employs TRBV11-3 and TRBJ1-2, with a tentative D call TRBD1 (6 bases). Trimming took off 4 bases at V and 8 bases at J, with 14 bases between the two ends. Germline V gene lookup returns CDR1 SGHNT and CDR2 YENEEA. The length of the CDR3 is 13 residues. DNA of the CDR3: TGTGCCAGCAGCTACGGAGGGGGGGGCGGCTACACCTTC. It codes for CASSYGGGGGYTF.

The J gene is TRBJ2-2, the V gene TRBV5-1; 9 nucleotides agree with TRBD1. With V trimmed by 2 bases and J by 5 bases, 4 bases remained unmatched. Germline lookup yields CDR1 SGHRS and CDR2 YFSETQ. The CDR3 is 15 amino acids. CDR3 in amino acids: CASSFSGTGTGELFF. CDR3 DNA: TGCGCCAGCAGCTTCTCCGGGACAGGGACCGGGGAGCTGTTTTTT.

This clone was observed once. The chain recombines TRBV19 with TRBJ2-3; 9 bases line up with TRBD1. V gave up 4 bases and J gave up 2 bases; unmatched junction bases: 13. In germline, CDR1 is LNHDA, CDR2 SQIVND (reference sequence). The length of the CDR3 is 18 residues. CDR3 sequence: CASSSGQGPVLSTDTQYF. The CDR3 coding sequence is TGTGCCAGTAGTAGCGGACAGGGGCCCGTTCTCTCCACAGATACGCAGTATTTT. Full variable domain (missing parts from reference TRBV19 and TRBJ2-3): DGGITQSPKYLFRKEGQNVTLSCEQNLNHDAMYWYRQDPGQGLRLIYYSQIVNDFQKGDIAEGYSVSREKKESFPLTVTSAQKNPTAFYLCASSSGQGPVLSTDTQYFGPGTRLTVL.

This clone has just a few counts. The chain uses TRBV25-1 and TRBJ1-2; 7 bases line up with TRBD1. The J segment lost 4 bases and the V segment lost 3 bases, leaving 5 bases of the junction unmatched. The V gene's germline CDR1 is MGHDK and CDR2 SYGVNS. The CDR3 contains 14 residues. CDR3 loop: CASSDRGLVYGYTF. The CDR3 region has the DNA TGTGCCAGCAGTGATAGGGGGCTAGTCTATGGCTACACCTTC.

The chain recombines TRBV4-2 with TRBJ2-2; TRBD2 aligns across 11 bases. V trimming: 0 bases; J trimming: 6 bases; junction bases outside the gene matches: 9. Looked up from germline, CDR1 is LGHNA and CDR2 is YNFKEQ. This CDR3 spans 18 amino acids. The CDR3 nucleotides read TGTGCCAGCAGCCAAGATAGGGCTAGCGGGGGGTGGGCCGGGGAGCTGTTTTTT. Translation gives CASSQDRASGGWAGELFF.

The chain has TRBV19 and TRBJ1-1, with 8 bases identical to TRBD1. The CDR3 contains 14 residues. With 5 bases clipped from V and 6 bases from J, the junction kept 8 bases outside the gene matches. Germline V lookup: CDR1 LNHDA, CDR2 SQIVND (reference sequence). CDR3 loop: CASSPQDRVPEAFF. The CDR3 DNA reads TGTGCCAGTAGTCCCCAGGACAGGGTACCTGAAGCTTTCTTT.

The rearrangement joins TRBV29-1 to TRBJ1-2; no clear D gene. Between the trimmed V and J ends, which lost 2 bases and 5 bases, there was a span of 6 bases. This CDR3 is 11 amino acids long. Germline V gives CDR1 SQVTM, CDR2 ANQGSEA. The CDR3 DNA is TGCAGCGTTGAATTTAATTATGGCTACACCTTC. Translation gives CSVEFNYGYTF.

The chain joins TRBV6-2 or TRBV6-3 to TRBJ1-2, with D perhaps TRBD1 (5 bases). This CDR3 contains 13 residues. V was cut by 4 bases and J by 4 bases, with 10 bases left in between. Germline loops: CDR1 MNHEY, CDR2 SVGEGT. CDR3 bases: TGTGCCAGCAGTTTGTTCCAGGGCTATGGCTACACCTTC. Protein: CASSLFQGYGYTF.

This chain links TRBV11-3 with TRBJ1-6; D is uncertain. Trimming shortened V by 4 bases and J by 6 bases, and 7 bases separated the two germline ends. The V gene's germline CDR1 is SGHNT and CDR2 YENEEA. The CDR3 is 13 amino acids. This chain's CDR3 is CASSSVPNSPLHF. The CDR3 DNA reads as TGTGCCAGCAGCTCGGTTCCTAATTCACCCCTCCACTTT. The full variable domain, with the rest looked up from reference TRBV11-3 and TRBJ1-6, is EAGVVQSPRYKIIEKKQPVAFWCNPISGHNTLYWYLQNLGQGPELLIRYENEEAVDDSQLPKDRFSAERLKGVDSTLKIQPAELGDSAVYLCASSSVPNSPLHFGNGTRLTVT.

The chain recombines TRBV5-6 with TRBJ2-7, with 8 bases lining up with TRBD1. V shed 0 bases and J 6 bases; nucleotides not matched to a gene: 5. This CDR3 is 14 amino acids long. Germline CDR1 reads SGHDT; CDR2 reads YYEEEE. The CDR3 DNA follows: TGTGCCAGCAGCTTGGTACAGGGGGAGTTCGAGCAGTACTTC. It yields the protein CASSLVQGEFEQYF.

The V call is TRBV30, the J call TRBJ1-2; possibly TRBD1 for D (5 bases). CDR3 size: 13 residues. V was shortened by 3 bases and J by 4 bases, with 12 bases between the two germline ends. Germline V gives CDR1 GTSNPN, CDR2 SVGIG (reference sequence). The DNA of the CDR3 is TGTGCCTGGAGAAACGTCGGGGGCTATGGCTACACCTTC. It is translated as CAWRNVGGYGYTF.

This CDR3 is CASSPGMRGTLYNEQFF. In DNA form, the CDR3 reads TGTGCCAGCAGCCCGGGAATGCGGGGGACCCTCTACAATGAGCAGTTCTTC. The V gene is TRBV7-8, the J gene TRBJ2-1; 7 nucleotides agree with TRBD2. The V gene end was trimmed by 5 bases and the J gene end by 3 bases; junction bases not matched to a gene: 13. Germline-derived CDR1 and CDR2 are SGHVS and FQNEAQ. This CDR3 region has 17 residues. The whole variable domain, remainder taken from reference TRBV7-8 and TRBJ2-1, is GAGVSQSPRYKVAKRGQDVALRCDPISGHVSLFWYQQALGQGPEFLTYFQNEAQLDKSGLPSDRFFAERPEGSVSTLKIQRTQQEDSAVYLCASSPGMRGTLYNEQFFGPGTRLTVL.

This clone was observed a few times. The J gene is TRBJ1-1, the V gene TRBV16; weak D call: TRBD1 (6 bases). V was clipped by 0 bases and J by 4 bases, with 9 bases between them. Per the germline V gene, CDR1 is KGHSY and CDR2 is FQNENV. The CDR3 totals 14 residues. The CDR3 bases are TGTGCCAGCAGCCAATCGTCAGGGGCCACTGAAGCTTTCTTT. The encoded protein is CASSQSSGATEAFF.